The 10 T cell receptor beta chains listed next were all sequenced from one sample in a study of blood T cell repertoires in COVID-19. Repertoires were generated with immunoSEQ multiplex PCR, while TCRdb's copy carries only in-frame clones and drops some. The sample holds a few hundred thousand clones, approximately 89% seen once. The sequenced material came from PBMCs or T cells enriched from blood (not recorded which). The receptors derive from a man aged 25-40 years who had recovered from COVID-19.

This chain connects TRBV20-1 to TRBJ2-1, with D perhaps matching TRBD1 (6 bases). Trimming shortened V by 4 bases and J by 10 bases, and 8 bases separated the two germline ends. CDR1 is DFQATT and CDR2 is SNEGSKA in the germline V gene (reference sequence). The CDR3 is made up of 10 amino acids. For the CDR3, the DNA is TGCAGTGCTACTAGGGGGGAGCAGTTCTTC. This encodes CSATRGEQFF.

This chain links TRBV6-5 with TRBJ1-5; TRBD1 aligns across 7 bases. The V segment lost 6 bases and the J segment 7 bases; nucleotides outside the gene matches: 9. The CDR3 is 14 residues long. CDR1 is MNHEY, CDR2 SVGAGI, per germline. The CDR3 protein is CASSNRGRGQPQHF. As DNA, the CDR3 is TGTGCCAGCAGCAACAGGGGTAGGGGGCAGCCCCAGCATTTT.

This chain joins TRBV6-6 and TRBJ2-1; maybe TRBD1 (6 bases). The CDR3 length is 15 residues. Deletions cut 2 bases from V and 0 bases from J, with 8 bases between. CDR1 and CDR2 from the germline V gene are MNHNY and SVGAGI (reference sequence). As DNA, the CDR3 is TGTGCCAGCAGTTACCAGGGGAGCTCCTACAATGAGCAGTTCTTC. Translated: CASSYQGSSYNEQFF.

The chain is built from TRBV2 and TRBJ1-5; the D is unclear. The V end was cut by 3 bases, the J end by 13 bases, with 13 bases between. From germline, CDR1 is SNHLY and CDR2 FYNNEI. The CDR3 consists of 12 residues. The CDR3 DNA reads as TGTGCCAGCAGTGAGAGTACTCCGGTACAGCATTTT. It yields the protein CASSESTPVQHF.

The chain recombines TRBV3-1 (or the pseudogene TRBV3-2) with TRBJ1-4, with D possibly matching TRBD1 (6 bases). Germline V gene data show CDR1 as LGHDT and CDR2 as YNNKEL (reference sequence). V lost 2 bases, J lost 4 bases, and 8 bases lay in between. This CDR3 is 14 amino acids long. The CDR3: CASSQQGFNEKLFF. CDR3 DNA sequence: TGTGCCAGCAGCCAACAGGGGTTTAATGAAAAACTGTTTTTT.

V usage is TRBV3-1 (or the pseudogene TRBV3-2) and J usage is TRBJ2-1; maybe TRBD2 (6 bases). Germline CDR1 reads LGHDT; CDR2 reads YNNKEL (reference sequence). The length of the CDR3 is 16 residues. The V end lost 3 bases, the J end lost 0 bases, and 12 bases lay between the germline ends. The CDR3: CASSQGGTISYNEQFF. CDR3 nucleotides: TGTGCCAGCAGCCAGGGGGGTACGATCTCCTACAATGAGCAGTTCTTC.

This clone appeared once. This chain uses TRBV4-1 with TRBJ2-7; a possible D gene is TRBD1 (5 bases). The CDR3 loop spans 16 amino acids. CDR1 and CDR2 from the germline V gene are MGHRA and YSYEKL. The ends were cut back, 4 bases at V and 3 bases at J, with 19 bases in the middle. As DNA, the CDR3 is TGCGCCAGCAGCCTCCAGACAGTTTCGGTATACTACGAGCAGTACTTC. Encoded protein: CASSLQTVSVYYEQYF.

The genes are TRBV15 and TRBJ1-3; D possibly corresponds to TRBD1 (5 bases). The CDR3 totals 15 residues. From germline, CDR1 is LNHNV and CDR2 YYDKDF (reference sequence). V was trimmed by 5 bases and J by 3 bases, leaving 14 bases between them. CDR3 region: CATSESPTVGNTIYF. As DNA, the CDR3 is TGTGCCACCAGCGAATCACCGACAGTTGGAAACACCATATATTTT.

This clone was counted a single time. The J gene is TRBJ2-5, the V gene TRBV5-1; TRBD2 matches 10 bases. Germline CDR1 and CDR2: SGHRS and YFSETQ. V shed 0 bases and J 5 bases; nucleotides not matched to a gene: 4. The CDR3 extends over 15 amino acids. This chain's CDR3 is CASSLALAGQETQYF. In DNA form, the CDR3 reads TGCGCCAGCAGCTTGGCACTAGCGGGGCAGGAGACCCAGTACTTC.

There are a few counts of this clone. The rearrangement links TRBV2 to TRBJ1-5; possible D gene TRBD1, 5 bases. The germline V and J ends were trimmed by 5 bases and 6 bases, with 14 bases remaining between them. Looked up from germline, CDR1 is SNHLY and CDR2 is FYNNEI. The CDR3 contains 14 residues. The CDR3 nucleotides read TGTGCCAGCAGTTCCCTGGGGGGAGGTCAGCCCCAGCATTTT. Amino acid sequence: CASSSLGGGQPQHF.